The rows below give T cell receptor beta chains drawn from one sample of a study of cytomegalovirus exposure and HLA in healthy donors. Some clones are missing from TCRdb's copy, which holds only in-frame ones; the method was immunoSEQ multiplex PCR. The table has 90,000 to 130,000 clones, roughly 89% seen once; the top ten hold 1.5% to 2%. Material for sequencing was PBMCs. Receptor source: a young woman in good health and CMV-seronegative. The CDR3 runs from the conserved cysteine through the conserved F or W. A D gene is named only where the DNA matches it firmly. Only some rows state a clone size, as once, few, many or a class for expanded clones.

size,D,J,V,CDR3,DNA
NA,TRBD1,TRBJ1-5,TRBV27,CASADRALFQRNQPQHF,TGTGCCAGCGCGGACAGGGCGCTGTTTCAGCGAAATCAGCCCCAGCATTTT
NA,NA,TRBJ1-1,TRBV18,CASSPRGRSTEAFF,TGTGCCAGCTCACCACGGGGGCGAAGCACTGAAGCTTTCTTT
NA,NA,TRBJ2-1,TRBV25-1,CASSEELWNEQFF,TGTGCCAGCAGTGAGGAGCTTTGGAATGAGCAGTTCTTC
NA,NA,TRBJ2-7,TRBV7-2,CASSPSPDYTYEQYF,TGTGCCAGCAGTCCAAGCCCGGACTATACCTACGAGCAGTACTTC
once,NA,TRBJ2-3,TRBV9,CASSVGGGVLDTQYF,TGTGCCAGCAGCGTAGGAGGGGGGGTTTTGGATACGCAGTATTTT
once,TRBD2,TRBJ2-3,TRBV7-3,CASSFGTSGIADTQYF,TGTGCCAGCAGCTTCGGGACTAGCGGGATTGCAGATACGCAGTATTTT
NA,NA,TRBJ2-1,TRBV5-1,CASSFPQGNEQFF,TGCGCCAGCAGCTTCCCACAGGGTAATGAGCAGTTCTTC
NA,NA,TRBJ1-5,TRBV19,CASSILQGGNQPQHF,TGTGCCAGTAGTATATTACAGGGAGGCAATCAGCCCCAGCATTTT
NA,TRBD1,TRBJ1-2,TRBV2,CASSTDRAYTF,TGTGCCAGCAGTACTGACAGGGCCTACACCTTC
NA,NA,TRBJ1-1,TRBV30,CAWSVFGGDEAFF,TGTGCCTGGAGTGTATTTGGGGGGGATGAAGCTTTCTTT
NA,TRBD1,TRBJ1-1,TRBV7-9,CASSLGTGEAFF,TGTGCCAGCAGCTTAGGGACAGGGGAAGCTTTCTTT
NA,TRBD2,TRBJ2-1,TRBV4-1,CASSQVFQREYNEQFF,TGCGCCAGCAGCCAAGTTTTCCAGCGGGAATACAATGAGCAGTTCTTC
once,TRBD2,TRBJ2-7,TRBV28,CASRFRRESGEQYF,TGTGCCAGCAGATTCCGGCGGGAGTCGGGCGAGCAGTACTTC
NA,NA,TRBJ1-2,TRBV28,CASSLWAQGSFGYTF,TGTGCCAGCAGTTTATGGGCGCAGGGTTCGTTTGGCTACACCTTC
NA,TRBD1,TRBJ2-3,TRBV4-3,CASSQPGQGRQYF,TGCGCCAGCAGCCAACCGGGACAGGGTAGGCAGTATTTT
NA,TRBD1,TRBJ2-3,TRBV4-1,CASSQEQGALTDTQYF,TGCGCCAGCAGCCAGGAACAGGGGGCATTAACAGATACGCAGTATTTT
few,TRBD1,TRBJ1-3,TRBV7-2,CASSPLGAGGTGNTIYF,TGTGCCAGCAGCCCTCTCGGGGCAGGGGGAACTGGAAACACCATATATTTT
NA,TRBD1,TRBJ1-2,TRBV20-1,CSATGGRGYTF,TGCAGTGCAACAGGGGGCCGGGGCTACACCTTC
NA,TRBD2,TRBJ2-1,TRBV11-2,CASSPPSGGYNEQFF,TGTGCCAGCAGCCCGCCTAGCGGGGGTTACAATGAGCAGTTCTTC
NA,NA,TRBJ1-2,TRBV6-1,CASSAGTYYGYTF,TGTGCCAGCAGCGCCGGGACATACTATGGCTACACCTTC
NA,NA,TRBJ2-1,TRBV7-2,CASTRVGSGAYNEQFF,TGTGCCAGCACCCGGGTCGGGAGCGGAGCCTACAATGAGCAGTTCTTC
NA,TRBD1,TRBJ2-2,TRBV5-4,CASSPDRVRSTGELFF,TGTGCCAGCAGCCCTGACAGGGTACGCAGCACCGGAGAGCTGTTTTTT
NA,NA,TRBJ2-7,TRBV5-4,CASSLGGFAYEQYF,TGTGCCAGCAGCTTGGGAGGTTTTGCCTACGAGCAGTACTTC
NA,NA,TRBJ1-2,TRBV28,CASSVQGTGYTF,TGTGCCAGCAGTGTTCAGGGGACAGGCTACACCTTC
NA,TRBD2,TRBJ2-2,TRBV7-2,CASSYGLAGGLGPGELFF,TGTGCCAGCAGCTATGGACTAGCGGGAGGCCTAGGACCCGGGGAGCTGTTTTTT
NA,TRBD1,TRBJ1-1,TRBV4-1,CASSQEGDRGRAEAFF,TGCGCCAGCAGCCAAGAAGGGGACAGAGGACGTGCTGAAGCTTTCTTT
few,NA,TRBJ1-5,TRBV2,CASSLTGAYSNQPQHF,TGTGCCAGCAGTTTGACAGGAGCATATAGCAATCAGCCCCAGCATTTT
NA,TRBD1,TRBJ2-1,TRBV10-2,CASTVQGAAYNEQFF,TGCGCCAGCACTGTTCAGGGGGCCGCCTACAATGAGCAGTTCTTC